This TCR beta chain was recorded in a study of T cells after yellow fever vaccination. The table lists this clonotype with a few counts. The CDR3 totals 12 residues. V was cut by 8 bases and J by 2 bases, with 9 bases left in between. The germline gives CDR1 LGHNA, CDR2 YSLEER. MiXCR, applied by TCRdb to the 5' RACE reads, yields one record per CDR3 protein. This sample has under 400,000 distinct CDR3 sequences, with under 14% found just once. The sequence was collected from a man younger than 30 who received the YFV17D yellow fever vaccine. Material: PBMCs, obtained on the day of the first yellow fever vaccination. This sequence joins TRBV4-3 and TRBJ2-5; D unresolved. In DNA form, the CDR3 reads TGCGCCAGCGAAAACGGACAAGAGACCCAGTACTTC. It codes for CASENGQETQYF.